Each of the 5 T cell receptor beta chains below was sequenced from the same sample in a study of T cells after yellow fever vaccination. TCRdb reprocessed the 5' RACE reads with MiXCR, giving one entry per CDR3 protein. The data contain about 330,000 distinct CDR3 sequences, approximately 8% of them singletons. The sequences come from PBMCs, collected about 49 days after the first yellow fever vaccination. These receptors originate from a man younger than 35 who received the YFV17D yellow fever vaccine.

Only a few counts were recorded for this clonotype. The chain employs TRBV13 and TRBJ1-5, with 11 bases identical to TRBD1. V lost 5 bases to trimming and J lost 5 bases; unmatched junction nucleotides: 17. The CDR3 has 19 amino acids. Looked up from germline, CDR1 is PRHDT and CDR2 is FYEKMQ (reference sequence). CDR3 sequence reads: CASSRPNPMGQGEDQPQHF. The CDR3 nucleotides are TGTGCCAGCAGCCGCCCGAATCCTATGGGACAGGGGGAAGATCAGCCCCAGCATTTT.

This clonotype was seen many times. The gene calls are TRBV12-3 or TRBV12-4 and TRBJ1-2; no clear D gene. The V gene lost 6 bases and the J gene lost 5 bases, with 10 bases spanning the gap. This CDR3 has 12 residues. In nucleotides, the CDR3 is TGTGCCAGCAGCTCCGCGGCGTATGGCTACACCTTC. Protein: CASSSAAYGYTF.

This clonotype has a handful of counts. V usage is TRBV7-2 and J usage is TRBJ2-6; 9 bases are shared with TRBD1. The CDR3 extends over 17 amino acids. With 5 bases clipped from V and 1 base from J, the junction kept 6 bases outside the gene matches. CDR1 is SGHTA, CDR2 FQGNSA, per germline. CDR3 loop: CASSPTGGRSGANVLTF. CDR3 nucleotide sequence: TGTGCCAGCAGCCCCACAGGGGGCAGATCTGGGGCCAACGTCCTGACTTTC.

This clonotype occurred a few times. The CDR3 region has the DNA TGTGCCACCAGCAGAGATCAACATGGACTCGGAGCCAAAAACATTCAGTACTTC. Translating gives CATSRDQHGLGAKNIQYF. This chain links TRBV15 with TRBJ2-4, with D maybe TRBD2 (5 bases). The CDR3 is 18 residues long. Looked up from germline, CDR1 is LNHNV and CDR2 is YYDKDF (reference sequence). V was clipped by 0 bases and J by 0 bases, with 15 bases between them.

In this sample, this clonotype turned up a few times. This chain joins TRBV5-5 and TRBJ2-7; 9 bases fit TRBD1. This CDR3 is built from 15 residues. Germline-derived CDR1 and CDR2 are SGHKS and YYEKEE (reference sequence). The CDR3 nucleotides read TGTGCCAGCAGGTTGGGGACAGGGTACGCCTACGAGCAGTACGTC. Residues: CASRLGTGYAYEQYV.